This T cell receptor (beta chain) is from a study of cytomegalovirus exposure and HLA in healthy donors. Study observations and caveats: Researchers reported that a few CMV-associated chains were confirmed in vitro as CMV antigen-specific. Later analysis suggested links between common viral pathogens and several top significant clusters. The authors excluded some V segments, including TRBV6-2 and TRBV6-3, as indistinguishable.

Germline assignment: CDR1 WSHSY and CDR2 SAAADI. There are 14 residues in the CDR3. Trimming pared 3 bases from V and 4 bases from J, leaving 12 bases between. Primers for the PCR totalled 60 Vbeta and 13 Jbeta. Using immunoSEQ multiplex PCR, the repertoire was profiled, and TCRdb retains in-frame clones only, with some absent. The sample lists 200,000 or so clones; approximately 80% were seen once. Of note for this clone: Its antigen is not known.

The chain uses TRBV10-2 and TRBJ1-1, with a tentative D call TRBD1 (5 bases). This sequence originates from a woman aged 25 to 39 in good health and CMV-seropositive. The sample taken for sequencing was PBMCs. CDR3 in DNA: TGCGCCAGCAGTGATTTGGGCGGGGGCACTGAAGCTTTCTTT. It specifies CASSDLGGGTEAFF.